The clone carrying this TCR beta chain showed up just a few times. The antigen is unknown. The PCR ran on 60 Vbeta and 13 Jbeta primers. The data were produced by immunoSEQ multiplex PCR, yet TCRdb's version contains in-frame clones alone and is incomplete. The data contain approximately 220,000 clones, approximately 88% of them singletons. This CDR3 contains 15 residues. Trimming stripped 1 base from V and 7 bases from J, with 16 bases between. Germline CDR1 reads GTSNPN; CDR2 reads SVGIG (reference sequence). This record comes from a study of cytomegalovirus exposure and HLA in healthy donors. The study, taken as a whole, reports: There were reportedly fewer N-insertions in an Asian-associated ancestry cluster than the roughly 670-donor mean, in a later analysis.

The sample was PBMCs. The chain recombines TRBV30 with TRBJ1-4, with a tentative D call TRBD1 (5 bases). The receptor comes from a boy aged 2 to 10 in good health and CMV-seronegative. CDR3 DNA sequence: TGTGCCTGGAGTGCCCCCAGGGAAATTGGTGAAAAACTGTTTTTT. Translation: CAWSAPREIGEKLFF.